Below are 7 T cell receptor beta chains sequenced from a single sample in a study of Ad26.COV2.S vaccination and SARS-CoV-2 variants (dated by TCRdb to the early 2020s). What this sample's treatment or condition label stands for: about 20 received Ad26.COV2.S at low or high dose, single or two shots; roughly five received placebo; per-sample allocation not given. Repertoires of vaccine and placebo recipients were sequenced from samples collected on day 63 after the first injection. The library relied on the immunoSEQ multiplex PCR assay. TCRdb limited this immuneACCESS table to in-frame rearrangements with V and J called. A share of clones is missing; checked studies link under half to unresolved V genes, and the rest is unexplained. Across this sample there are about 480,000 clones, with around nine tenths seen only once. The ten largest clones add up to roughly 13% of the sample. The specimen was peripheral blood, collected in a trial of Ad26.COV2.S vaccine versus placebo. These receptors were taken from a person aged 18-60 years who received the Ad26.COV2.S COVID-19 vaccine or a placebo.

V is TRBV15 and J is TRBJ1-2, with D uncertain. Germline V lookup: CDR1 LNHNV, CDR2 YYDKDF (reference sequence). Trimming pared 5 bases from V and 3 bases from J, leaving 10 bases between. This CDR3 region has 13 residues. DNA for the CDR3: TGTGCCACCAGCGGGCAGGCCCACTATGGCTACACCTTC. Its translation is CATSGQAHYGYTF.

The chain joins TRBV6-2 or TRBV6-3 to TRBJ2-2; D might be TRBD2 (5 bases). This CDR3 contains 14 residues. The V end lost 4 bases, the J end lost 6 bases, and 12 bases lay between the germline ends. Germline V gene lookup returns CDR1 MNHEY and CDR2 SVGEGT. The CDR3 loop reads CASSFSGLAGELFF. In nucleotides, the CDR3 is TGTGCCAGCAGTTTTTCCGGACTCGCCGGGGAGCTGTTTTTT.

The chain carries TRBV30 and TRBJ2-2; D not certain. Germline assignment: CDR1 GTSNPN and CDR2 SVGIG (reference sequence). The V gene lost 4 bases and the J gene lost 10 bases, with 16 bases spanning the gap. CDR3 length equals 13 residues. CDR3 bases: TGTGCCTGGACCCTCCCCCGGGTCGCGGAGCTGTTTTTT. This encodes CAWTLPRVAELFF.

This chain links TRBV27 with TRBJ2-2, with a weak D call TRBD1 (5 bases). This CDR3 is 16 amino acids long. In germline, CDR1 is MNHEY, CDR2 SMNVEV (reference sequence). The V end was cut by 2 bases, the J end by 2 bases, with 12 bases between. The CDR3 DNA reads TGTGCCAGCAGTTTAAGGGGCCTCGATAACACCGGGGAGCTGTTTTTT. This translates into CASSLRGLDNTGELFF.

The V gene is TRBV4-3, the J gene TRBJ2-1; no firm D call. V gave up 0 bases and J gave up 4 bases, with 7 bases separating them. CDR1 is LGHNA, CDR2 YSLEER, per germline. The CDR3 covers 14 residues. The CDR3 coding sequence is TGCGCCAGCAGCCAAGAAGGACGGTACAATGAGCAGTTCTTC. Protein product: CASSQEGRYNEQFF.

This clone showed up just a few times. This chain links TRBV24-1 with TRBJ1-2, with 8 bases lining up with TRBD1. Losses at the gene ends were 3 bases for V and 5 bases for J; bases not matched to a gene: 1. Germline CDR1 reads KGHDR; CDR2 reads SFDVKD. The CDR3 is 13 amino acids. The chain's CDR3 is CATSDGTGYGYTF. CDR3 bases: TGTGCCACCAGTGATGGGACAGGTTATGGCTACACCTTC.

V is TRBV7-6 and J is TRBJ2-6; D not resolved. V lost 4 bases and J 2 bases, leaving 12 bases between the germline ends. The CDR3 consists of 16 residues. In germline, CDR1 is SGHVS, CDR2 FNYEAQ. The CDR3 region is CASSSPLGTGANVLTF. In DNA, the CDR3 is TGTGCCAGCAGCTCCCCTTTAGGGACTGGGGCCAACGTCCTGACTTTC.